A selection of T cell receptor beta chains follows, all from one sample in a study of cytomegalovirus exposure and HLA in healthy donors. Method: immunoSEQ multiplex PCR; TCRdb's copy keeps in-frame clones and lacks some. The profile shows under 130,000 clones, roughly 69% of them singletons. Input material: PBMCs. The receptors come from a man aged 25-45 years in good health and CMV-seropositive. CDR3s include the opening cysteine and the closing phenylalanine or tryptophan. D genes are given only for firm matches. The listing skips clone size in some rows; elsewhere it reads once, few, many or a size class.

D: -
V: TRBV5-6
size: few
J: TRBJ1-1
CDR3: CASSLAQGLGEAFF
DNA: TGTGCCAGCAGCTTGGCTCAGGGGTTGGGTGAAGCTTTCTTT

D: TRBD1
V: TRBV2
size: -
J: TRBJ1-4
CDR3: CASKGTGSEKLFF
DNA: TGTGCCAGCAAGGGGACAGGGAGTGAAAAACTGTTTTTT

D: -
V: TRBV25-1
size: few
J: TRBJ1-2
CDR3: CASSEGQAPIYGYTF
DNA: TGTGCCAGCAGTGAAGGGCAGGCCCCGATTTATGGCTACACCTTC

D: TRBD1
V: TRBV29-1
size: -
J: TRBJ1-1
CDR3: CSTRDRGFADTEAFF
DNA: TGCAGCACCCGGGACAGGGGCTTCGCAGACACTGAAGCTTTCTTT

D: -
V: TRBV7-9
size: -
J: TRBJ1-6
CDR3: CASSLARGLVSPLHF
DNA: TGTGCCAGCAGCTTAGCGCGGGGGTTGGTGTCACCCCTCCACTTT

D: TRBD1
V: TRBV14
size: few
J: TRBJ1-1
CDR3: CASSQGQASMWAEAFF
DNA: TGTGCCAGCAGCCAGGGACAGGCCTCAATGTGGGCTGAAGCTTTCTTT

D: -
V: TRBV9
size: -
J: TRBJ2-3
CDR3: CASSRSQVDTQYF
DNA: TGTGCCAGCAGCCGGTCCCAGGTGGATACGCAGTATTTT

D: TRBD2
V: TRBV6-1
size: -
J: TRBJ2-3
CDR3: CASNEAGGPDTQYF
DNA: TGTGCCAGCAACGAAGCGGGGGGGCCAGATACGCAGTATTTT

D: -
V: TRBV11-3
size: -
J: TRBJ2-7
CDR3: CASSLEAILGREQYF
DNA: TGTGCCAGCAGCTTAGAAGCTATACTGGGCCGCGAGCAGTACTTC

D: -
V: TRBV9
size: -
J: TRBJ2-7
CDR3: CASSPRGTYRSYEQYF
DNA: TGTGCCAGCAGCCCCCGCGGGACTTACCGCTCCTACGAGCAGTACTTC

D: -
V: TRBV18
size: -
J: TRBJ2-5
CDR3: CASSPPVGGQETQYF
DNA: TGTGCCAGCTCACCACCGGTCGGGGGCCAAGAGACCCAGTACTTC

D: -
V: TRBV7-2
size: -
J: TRBJ1-2
CDR3: CASSSRTPNYGYTF
DNA: TGTGCCAGCAGCTCCCGGACACCTAACTATGGCTACACCTTC

D: TRBD1
V: TRBV5-1
size: -
J: TRBJ1-1
CDR3: CASRPQGGTEAFF
DNA: TGCGCCAGCAGGCCACAGGGGGGCACTGAAGCTTTCTTT

D: TRBD1
V: TRBV18
size: -
J: TRBJ2-7
CDR3: CASSQGQFYEQYF
DNA: TGTGCCAGCTCACAGGGACAGTTTTACGAGCAGTACTTC

D: TRBD1
V: TRBV4-1
size: -
J: TRBJ2-7
CDR3: CASSPLGTGGAYEQYF
DNA: TGCGCCAGCAGCCCACTAGGGACAGGGGGCGCCTACGAGCAGTACTTC

D: -
V: TRBV11-2
size: few
J: TRBJ2-3
CDR3: CASSLDSVSDTQYF
DNA: TGTGCCAGCAGCTTAGATTCGGTTTCGGATACGCAGTATTTT

D: -
V: TRBV6-5
size: -
J: TRBJ1-3
CDR3: CASSYGPSPGNTIYF
DNA: TGTGCCAGCAGTTACGGGCCCTCACCTGGAAACACCATATATTTT

D: -
V: TRBV6-6
size: -
J: TRBJ1-6
CDR3: CASNPPRDNSPLHF
DNA: TGTGCCAGCAACCCCCCCCGGGATAATTCACCCCTCCACTTT

D: -
V: TRBV7-9
size: -
J: TRBJ1-4
CDR3: CAIGSREGLATNEKLFF
DNA: TGTGCCATCGGGAGTCGAGAAGGGCTTGCAACTAATGAAAAACTGTTTTTT

D: -
V: TRBV19
size: -
J: TRBJ2-1
CDR3: CASQSIYSYNEQFF
DNA: TGTGCCAGCCAATCGATCTATTCCTACAATGAGCAGTTCTTC

D: -
V: TRBV9
size: -
J: TRBJ2-4
CDR3: CASSVGNRTASYF
DNA: TGTGCCAGCAGCGTAGGAAACAGGACAGCCTCGTACTTC

D: -
V: TRBV5-8
size: -
J: TRBJ1-5
CDR3: CASSPYRDYQPQHF
DNA: TGTGCCAGCAGCCCCTACCGGGACTATCAGCCCCAGCATTTT

D: -
V: TRBV6-1
size: -
J: TRBJ2-2
CDR3: CASVRGVDTGELFF
DNA: TGTGCCAGCGTCAGGGGGGTAGACACCGGGGAGCTGTTTTTT

D: TRBD2
V: TRBV7-9
size: -
J: TRBJ2-1
CDR3: CASSGTSGGDHNEQFF
DNA: TGTGCCAGCAGCGGGACTAGCGGGGGGGATCACAATGAGCAGTTCTTC

D: TRBD2
V: TRBV7-9
size: -
J: TRBJ2-3
CDR3: CASSPSGGATDTQYF
DNA: TGTGCCAGCAGCCCTAGCGGGGGGGCCACAGATACGCAGTATTTT

D: -
V: TRBV21-1
size: -
J: TRBJ2-2
CDR3: CASSLCWFDRGRNTGELFF
DNA: TGTGCCAGCAGCCTTTGCTGGTTCGACAGGGGGCGGAACACCGGGGAGCTGTTTTTT

D: TRBD2
V: TRBV11-3
size: -
J: TRBJ2-5
CDR3: CASTSTSGGQETQYF
DNA: TGTGCCAGCACCTCGACTAGCGGGGGCCAAGAGACCCAGTACTTC

D: TRBD2
V: TRBV30
size: -
J: TRBJ2-3
CDR3: CAWSRGVGTDTQYF
DNA: TGTGCCTGGAGTCGGGGGGTAGGTACAGATACGCAGTATTTT

D: -
V: TRBV5-1
size: -
J: TRBJ1-6
CDR3: CASSLSTADNSPLHF
DNA: TGCGCCAGCAGCTTGTCTACCGCCGATAATTCACCCCTCCACTTT

D: -
V: TRBV4-1
size: -
J: TRBJ2-2
CDR3: CASSPTRRQIGELFF
DNA: TGCGCCAGCAGCCCGACTAGAAGACAGATCGGGGAGCTGTTTTTT

D: -
V: TRBV11-3
size: few
J: TRBJ2-6
CDR3: CASSSNWPFSGANVLTF
DNA: TGTGCCAGCAGCTCCAATTGGCCCTTCTCTGGGGCCAACGTCCTGACTTTC

D: TRBD1
V: TRBV5-1
size: -
J: TRBJ2-7
CDR3: CASSSGTGYSYEQYF
DNA: TGCGCCAGCAGCTCCGGGACAGGTTACTCCTACGAGCAGTACTTC

D: -
V: TRBV11-3
size: few
J: TRBJ2-3
CDR3: CASSFKGGLRTDTQYF
DNA: TGTGCCAGCAGCTTTAAAGGGGGACTACGCACAGATACGCAGTATTTT

D: -
V: TRBV7-3
size: -
J: TRBJ2-5
CDR3: CASSPGAGIETQYF
DNA: TGTGCCAGCAGCCCCGGGGCGGGGATAGAGACCCAGTACTTC

D: TRBD2
V: TRBV2
size: once
J: TRBJ2-3
CDR3: CASSELRGDGDTQYF
DNA: TGTGCCAGCAGTGAGTTGCGGGGGGATGGAGATACGCAGTATTTT

D: -
V: TRBV23-1
size: -
J: TRBJ1-5
CDR3: CASSQSCWEGVQPQHF
DNA: TGCGCCAGCAGTCAATCTTGTTGGGAGGGGGTTCAGCCCCAGCATTTT

D: -
V: TRBV19
size: -
J: TRBJ2-1
CDR3: CASRLVSTSNEQFF
DNA: TGTGCCAGTAGGCTAGTATCAACAAGTAATGAGCAGTTCTTC

D: -
V: TRBV10-3
size: few
J: TRBJ1-1
CDR3: CAISETVNTEAFF
DNA: TGTGCCATCAGTGAGACGGTGAACACTGAAGCTTTCTTT

D: TRBD1
V: TRBV15
size: -
J: TRBJ2-2
CDR3: CATSSLGQGSGELFF
DNA: TGTGCCACCAGCTCACTGGGACAGGGTTCCGGGGAGCTGTTTTTT

D: -
V: TRBV29-1
size: -
J: TRBJ1-2
CDR3: CSVEAYYGYTF
DNA: TGCAGCGTTGAAGCCTACTATGGCTACACCTTC

D: -
V: TRBV6-1
size: -
J: TRBJ1-6
CDR3: CASSEFWSSYNSPLHF
DNA: TGTGCCAGCAGTGAATTTTGGAGCTCCTATAATTCACCCCTCCACTTT

D: -
V: TRBV11-2
size: -
J: TRBJ1-2
CDR3: CASSPLRGRTLDGYTF
DNA: TGTGCCAGCAGCCCCCTCAGGGGTAGAACTCTGGATGGCTACACCTTC

D: TRBD2
V: TRBV10-3
size: -
J: TRBJ2-7
CDR3: CAIRTGGSSYEQYF
DNA: TGTGCCATCAGAACCGGGGGGTCCTCCTACGAGCAGTACTTC

D: -
V: TRBV5-4
size: -
J: TRBJ2-3
CDR3: CASSGGADTQYF
DNA: TGTGCCAGCAGCGGGGGCGCAGATACGCAGTATTTT

D: TRBD1
V: TRBV9
size: -
J: TRBJ1-1
CDR3: CASSGQGFTEAFF
DNA: TGTGCCAGCAGTGGACAGGGATTCACTGAAGCTTTCTTT

D: -
V: TRBV6-5
size: -
J: TRBJ1-2
CDR3: CASRQASNYGYTF
DNA: TGTGCCAGCAGACAGGCCTCTAACTATGGCTACACCTTC

D: -
V: TRBV11-2
size: -
J: TRBJ1-2
CDR3: CASSSLRQASNYGYTF
DNA: TGTGCCAGCAGCTCACTGAGACAGGCCTCTAACTATGGCTACACCTTC

D: -
V: TRBV9
size: few
J: TRBJ2-7
CDR3: CASSVGVRGAEQYF
DNA: TGTGCCAGCAGCGTAGGAGTTAGGGGTGCCGAGCAGTACTTC

D: -
V: TRBV6-5
size: -
J: TRBJ1-2
CDR3: CASSYDSNYGYTF
DNA: TGTGCCAGCAGTTACGACAGTAACTATGGCTACACCTTC

D: TRBD1
V: TRBV5-6
size: few
J: TRBJ1-3
CDR3: CASSPTGGRNTIYF
DNA: TGTGCCAGCAGCCCTACAGGGGGCAGAAACACCATATATTTT

D: -
V: TRBV11-2
size: -
J: TRBJ1-2
CDR3: CASSLVNGGRGYTF
DNA: TGTGCCAGCAGCTTAGTAAACGGGGGACGTGGCTACACCTTC

D: -
V: TRBV28
size: few
J: TRBJ2-3
CDR3: CASSSGFNTQYF
DNA: TGTGCCAGCAGTTCCGGGTTTAATACGCAGTATTTT

D: -
V: TRBV6-1
size: -
J: TRBJ1-5
CDR3: CASTTGLQPQHF
DNA: TGTGCCAGCACCACAGGGTTGCAGCCCCAGCATTTT

D: -
V: TRBV5-5
size: -
J: TRBJ2-7
CDR3: CASSLSSEQYF
DNA: TGTGCCAGCAGCTTGTCATCCGAGCAGTACTTC

D: -
V: TRBV11-2
size: once
J: TRBJ2-7
CDR3: CASSSQGYEQYF
DNA: TGTGCCAGCAGCTCTCAGGGTTACGAGCAGTACTTC

D: TRBD1
V: TRBV10-3
size: -
J: TRBJ1-2
CDR3: CAISEDRVSGYTF
DNA: TGTGCCATCAGTGAGGACAGGGTTTCTGGCTACACCTTC

D: -
V: TRBV18
size: many
J: TRBJ1-6
CDR3: CASSGPYAAYNSPLHF
DNA: TGTGCCAGCTCGGGTCCGTATGCGGCCTATAATTCACCCCTCCACTTT

D: -
V: TRBV5-8
size: -
J: TRBJ2-7
CDR3: CASSFIYGVSYEQYF
DNA: TGTGCCAGCAGCTTTATATACGGGGTCTCCTACGAGCAGTACTTC